The entry below describes one TCR beta chain. Its antigen is unidentified. This sample's RNA came from whole unsorted tissue. The sample comes from a study of tumor and adjacent non-tumor tissue in lung cancer. Study-wide background: There were 11 to 13 adenocarcinoma, a couple of squamous cell carcinoma and 1 small cell lung cancer cases. On average, productive TCRbeta reads reached roughly 3.9 million per sample. Findings and limits, study-wide: Top 100 clones took a larger repertoire share in normal lung.

A modified ARM-PCR protocol with three rounds of nested PCR amplified TCRbeta. MiXCR, run by TCRdb on the multiplex PCR reads, gives a single entry per CDR3 protein. The sample consists of 70,000 or so distinct CDR3 sequences, just under 60% of them appearing once. CDR3 length: 19 residues. Germline V lookup: CDR1 MNHEY, CDR2 SVGEGT. The V segment lost 6 bases and the J segment 5 bases; nucleotides outside the gene matches: 19. The clonotype comes from a man aged 45-60 years with non-small cell lung cancer. The chain couples TRBV6-2 or TRBV6-3 to TRBJ2-5; 12 bases match TRBD2. Sequenced sample: lung tumor tissue. The CDR3 nucleotides are TGTGCCAGCAGCCACCTATACGGACTAGCGGGATCCGAGGCTGAGACCCAGTACTTC. Protein product: CASSHLYGLAGSEAETQYF.